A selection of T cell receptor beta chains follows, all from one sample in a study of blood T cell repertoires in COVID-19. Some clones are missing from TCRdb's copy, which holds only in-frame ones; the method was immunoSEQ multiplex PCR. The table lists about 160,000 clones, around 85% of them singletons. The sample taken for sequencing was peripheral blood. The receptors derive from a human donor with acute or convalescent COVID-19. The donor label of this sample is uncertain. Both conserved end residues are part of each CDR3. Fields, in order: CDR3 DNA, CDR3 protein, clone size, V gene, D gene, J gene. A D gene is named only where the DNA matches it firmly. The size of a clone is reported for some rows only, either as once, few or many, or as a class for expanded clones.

CDR3nt: TGTGCCAGCAGTTTTCAGACTCCCTATGGCTACACCTTC
CDR3aa: CASSFQTPYGYTF
abundance: -
v_gene: TRBV12-3/TRBV12-4
d_gene: -
j_gene: TRBJ1-2

CDR3nt: TGTGCCAGCAGATTTGACAGGTCCCAATACAATGAGCAGTTCTTC
CDR3aa: CASRFDRSQYNEQFF
abundance: -
v_gene: TRBV6-5
d_gene: -
j_gene: TRBJ2-1

CDR3nt: TGTGCCAGCAGTTCAGGGGCCGTGGGGACCACTGAAGCTTTCTTT
CDR3aa: CASSSGAVGTTEAFF
abundance: -
v_gene: TRBV6-2/TRBV6-3
d_gene: -
j_gene: TRBJ1-1

CDR3nt: TGTGCCAGCAGGGACAGACTAACCTACAATGAGCAGTTCTTC
CDR3aa: CASRDRLTYNEQFF
abundance: -
v_gene: TRBV2
d_gene: -
j_gene: TRBJ2-1

CDR3nt: TGTGCCAGCAGGCGCCTTCGGACAGGAAATAGGAACACTGAAGCTTTCTTT
CDR3aa: CASRRLRTGNRNTEAFF
abundance: -
v_gene: TRBV28
d_gene: TRBD1
j_gene: TRBJ1-1

CDR3nt: TGTGCCAGCAGTTTTACAGGACAGGGTGGAAATACGCAGTATTTT
CDR3aa: CASSFTGQGGNTQYF
abundance: -
v_gene: TRBV27
d_gene: TRBD1
j_gene: TRBJ2-3

CDR3nt: TGCGCCAGCAGTCAATGTGACAGGGGTAACGAGAATGAGCAGTTCTTC
CDR3aa: CASSQCDRGNENEQFF
abundance: -
v_gene: TRBV23-1
d_gene: TRBD1
j_gene: TRBJ2-1

CDR3nt: TGTGCCAGCAGCTTTACGTGGCAGGGGGCTTACGAGCAGTACTTC
CDR3aa: CASSFTWQGAYEQYF
abundance: -
v_gene: TRBV7-2
d_gene: TRBD1
j_gene: TRBJ2-7

CDR3nt: TGTGCCAGCAGCGCCCCCGCGACTGGAAACACCATATATTTT
CDR3aa: CASSAPATGNTIYF
abundance: -
v_gene: TRBV9
d_gene: -
j_gene: TRBJ1-3

CDR3nt: TGTGCCAGCAGCTTCCGACAGGGGCCCCTCCCCTCTGGAAACACCATATATTTT
CDR3aa: CASSFRQGPLPSGNTIYF
abundance: -
v_gene: TRBV5-4
d_gene: TRBD1
j_gene: TRBJ1-3

CDR3nt: TGTGCCAGCTCACAGCGACAGGGCTCCTACGAGCAGTACTTC
CDR3aa: CASSQRQGSYEQYF
abundance: -
v_gene: TRBV18
d_gene: TRBD1
j_gene: TRBJ2-7

CDR3nt: TGTGCCAGCGCACGCGGGGGCCAAGAGACCCAGTACTTC
CDR3aa: CASARGGQETQYF
abundance: -
v_gene: TRBV7-3
d_gene: TRBD2
j_gene: TRBJ2-5

CDR3nt: TGTGCCAGTAGCGGACTCCCGAACACTGAAGCTTTCTTT
CDR3aa: CASSGLPNTEAFF
abundance: few
v_gene: TRBV19
d_gene: -
j_gene: TRBJ1-1

CDR3nt: TGTGCCAGTAGTATAGTTCCAGTCATGAACACTGAAGCTTTCTTT
CDR3aa: CASSIVPVMNTEAFF
abundance: -
v_gene: TRBV19
d_gene: -
j_gene: TRBJ1-1

CDR3nt: TGTGCCAGCAGCTGGTCCGGGGAGTACTCCTACGAGCAGTACTTC
CDR3aa: CASSWSGEYSYEQYF
abundance: few
v_gene: TRBV7-2
d_gene: -
j_gene: TRBJ2-7

CDR3nt: TGTGCCAGTAGTATTAACAGGGGTGAACAGGCTTTCTTT
CDR3aa: CASSINRGEQAFF
abundance: -
v_gene: TRBV19
d_gene: TRBD1
j_gene: TRBJ1-1

CDR3nt: TGTGCCAGCAGCCAAGATGCGGGGTACCGTGATACGCAGTATTTT
CDR3aa: CASSQDAGYRDTQYF
abundance: -
v_gene: TRBV3-1/TRBV3-2
d_gene: -
j_gene: TRBJ2-3

CDR3nt: TGTGCCAGCACCCCAGGGGGAATATCCTACAATGAGCAGTTCTTC
CDR3aa: CASTPGGISYNEQFF
abundance: -
v_gene: TRBV9
d_gene: TRBD1
j_gene: TRBJ2-1

CDR3nt: TGTGCCAGCAGCAGAACAGGGACAGGACCCGAAGCTTTCTTT
CDR3aa: CASSRTGTGPEAFF
abundance: once
v_gene: TRBV7-3
d_gene: TRBD1
j_gene: TRBJ1-1

CDR3nt: TGCGCCAGCAGCCCACCCCTAGCGGGGGCCAACAATGAGCAGTTCTTC
CDR3aa: CASSPPLAGANNEQFF
abundance: -
v_gene: TRBV5-1
d_gene: TRBD2
j_gene: TRBJ2-1

CDR3nt: TGTGCCAGCACCTTTTGGGGGGGCCAAAACGGGGAGCTGTTTTTT
CDR3aa: CASTFWGGQNGELFF
abundance: -
v_gene: TRBV5-6
d_gene: -
j_gene: TRBJ2-2

CDR3nt: TGCGCCAGCAGCTTGGGGACCAGGGGGCGAATAGAATACAATGAGCAGTTCTTC
CDR3aa: CASSLGTRGRIEYNEQFF
abundance: -
v_gene: TRBV5-1
d_gene: TRBD1
j_gene: TRBJ2-1

CDR3nt: TGTGCCAGCTCGCAACAACAGGGGGCCCTGTACTTC
CDR3aa: CASSQQQGALYF
abundance: -
v_gene: TRBV18
d_gene: TRBD1
j_gene: TRBJ2-5

CDR3nt: TGTGCCACCAGCAGAGAGGGGGGGGCCTACGAGCAGTACTTC
CDR3aa: CATSREGGAYEQYF
abundance: -
v_gene: TRBV15
d_gene: TRBD2
j_gene: TRBJ2-7

CDR3nt: TGTGCCAGCAGCGCCCGCGGGGGGTCGTACACCGGGGAGCTGTTTTTT
CDR3aa: CASSARGGSYTGELFF
abundance: -
v_gene: TRBV7-2
d_gene: TRBD2
j_gene: TRBJ2-2

CDR3nt: TGCAGCGTCCGACAGGCGAACACTGAAGCTTTCTTT
CDR3aa: CSVRQANTEAFF
abundance: -
v_gene: TRBV29-1
d_gene: -
j_gene: TRBJ1-1

CDR3nt: TGTGCCAGCAGCCGGGAGAGGGTTTTCAATGAGCAGTTCTTC
CDR3aa: CASSRERVFNEQFF
abundance: -
v_gene: TRBV11-3
d_gene: -
j_gene: TRBJ2-1